The clone carrying this TCR beta chain was counted only a few times. Its specificity is unknown. TCRdb passed the RT-PCR reads through MiXCR, listing each CDR3 protein once. This table has approximately 300,000 distinct CDR3 sequences, over 20% appearing once. This entry belongs to a study of response to subunit inactivated influenza vaccine. Notes on the study in general: The authors offered the suggestion that each seasonal influenza vaccination recruits few new T cells.

This CDR3 is built from 15 residues. With V trimmed by 6 bases and J by 4 bases, 8 bases remained unmatched. CDR1 is ENHRY, CDR2 SYGVKD, per germline. The TCR originated in a man between 45 and 75 years old who received an inactivated influenza vaccine. The source was PBMCs from blood, collected about 20 months after vaccination. The rearrangement joins TRBV10-3 to TRBJ2-7; 11 bases are a match to TRBD1. CDR3 DNA sequence: TGTGCCATCAGCGCACCGGGACAGGGGGGATACGAGCAGTACTTC. It is translated as CAISAPGQGGYEQYF.